This is a list of T cell receptor beta chains from one sample in a study of blood T cell repertoires in COVID-19. The table came from immunoSEQ multiplex PCR; TCRdb's copy has only in-frame clones and leaves some out. Among a few hundred thousand clones, roughly four fifths were seen once, and the ten largest hold 5% to 6%. Sequenced: PBMCs or T cells enriched from blood (not recorded which). These TCRs come from a woman aged 45-65 years who had recovered from COVID-19. CDR3s leave out the opening cysteine and the closing phenylalanine or tryptophan. Fields, in order: CDR3 protein, V gene.

ASSKAGTGYEQF	TRBV13
ASSPGDRVLNTEAF	TRBV27
ASGPYGYT	TRBV28
ASSRGHYGYT	TRBV6-5
ATSRVLVRGFEAF	TRBV15
ASSQEGLIVPGELF	TRBV3-1/TRBV3-2
ASSLGGTSGPTDTQY	TRBV11-3
ASSLRQGRRQETQY	TRBV11-1
ASASFSGANVLT	TRBV2
ASSLGTGVEKLF	TRBV7-9
ASSQEIRRFLDTQY	TRBV3-1/TRBV3-2
ASRPGQGAATEAF	TRBV6-6
ASSMCVFSDRGTEAF	TRBV21-1
ARSLKTNRNTEAF	TRBV5-3
ASSSTGALGGDIQY	TRBV11-2
ASSFDPTGSPLH	TRBV5-5
ASSLVQGGRNGYT	TRBV7-9
ASSLGQGLNTEAF	TRBV5-1
ASSRATRLDTQY	TRBV7-2
ASSLTSDEQY	TRBV12-3/TRBV12-4
AWNPGSDTEAF	TRBV30
ASSQGATGGREKLF	TRBV14
AGTSGPLTDTQY	TRBV23-1
ATSREVGGTDTQY	TRBV15
ASRGTGSYNSPLH	TRBV2
ASSGWGKRGRTDTQY	TRBV25-1
ASSVRQGEQY	TRBV2
SVEVQTAYEQY	TRBV29-1
ASSTIPPQGGYT	TRBV7-2